These T cell receptor beta chains were read from a single sample in a study of OX40 agonist ivuxolimab in advanced cancers. Produced via immunoSEQ multiplex PCR; TCRdb's table is partial and in-frame only. This repertoire shows tens of thousands of clones, about 89% found once; its top ten account for approximately 0.43%. Sample: CD4+ or CD8+ T cells sorted from blood, taken in a trial of the OX40 agonist ivuxolimab. Source of these receptors: an adult with an advanced solid tumor such as melanoma, head and neck, liver or kidney cancer. CDR3s include the opening cysteine and the closing phenylalanine or tryptophan. Fields, in order: clone size, V gene, J gene, D gene, CDR3 protein, CDR3 DNA. A D gene is named only where the DNA matches it firmly. Some rows have no size entry. The others give once, few or many, or a class for an expanded clone.

abundance: NA; v_gene: TRBV9; j_gene: TRBJ2-3; d_gene: TRBD2; CDR3aa: CASSVGLAGFTDTQYF; CDR3nt: TGTGCCAGCAGCGTAGGACTAGCGGGGTTCACAGATACGCAGTATTTT
abundance: NA; v_gene: TRBV10-1; j_gene: TRBJ1-1; d_gene: NA; CDR3aa: CASNPGWLGTEAFF; CDR3nt: TGCGCCAGCAACCCAGGGTGGCTGGGCACTGAAGCTTTCTTT
abundance: NA; v_gene: TRBV4-2; j_gene: TRBJ1-1; d_gene: NA; CDR3aa: CASSQWGQTLTEAFF; CDR3nt: TGTGCCAGCAGCCAGTGGGGTCAGACCCTCACTGAAGCTTTCTTT
abundance: NA; v_gene: TRBV19; j_gene: TRBJ2-7; d_gene: NA; CDR3aa: CASSTRHRGPYEQYF; CDR3nt: TGTGCCAGTAGTACACGGCACAGAGGACCCTACGAGCAGTACTTC
abundance: NA; v_gene: TRBV14; j_gene: TRBJ2-1; d_gene: NA; CDR3aa: CASSPTFDRRSEQFF; CDR3nt: TGTGCCAGCAGCCCAACGTTCGACCGTCGGAGTGAGCAGTTCTTC
abundance: once; v_gene: TRBV7-8; j_gene: TRBJ2-1; d_gene: NA; CDR3aa: CASSLAEGTSYNEQFF; CDR3nt: TGTGCCAGCAGCTTAGCGGAGGGGACTTCCTACAATGAGCAGTTCTTC
abundance: once; v_gene: TRBV18; j_gene: TRBJ2-3; d_gene: TRBD1; CDR3aa: CASSPGTGGEGTQYF; CDR3nt: TGTGCCAGCTCACCCGGGACAGGGGGTGAGGGTACGCAGTATTTT
abundance: NA; v_gene: TRBV5-6; j_gene: TRBJ2-3; d_gene: TRBD1; CDR3aa: CASSLPGTGDLQSTDTQYF; CDR3nt: TGTGCCAGCAGCTTGCCCGGGACAGGGGATCTCCAGAGCACAGATACGCAGTATTTT
abundance: NA; v_gene: TRBV7-2; j_gene: TRBJ2-6; d_gene: NA; CDR3aa: CAASGSSGANVLTF; CDR3nt: TGTGCAGCTTCAGGGTCCTCTGGGGCCAACGTCCTGACTTTC
abundance: NA; v_gene: TRBV5-8; j_gene: TRBJ1-1; d_gene: TRBD1; CDR3aa: CAKSTGLNTEAFF; CDR3nt: TGTGCCAAGTCGACAGGGTTGAACACTGAAGCTTTCTTT
abundance: NA; v_gene: TRBV7-6; j_gene: TRBJ1-5; d_gene: TRBD1; CDR3aa: CASSPGQGGHQPQHF; CDR3nt: TGTGCCAGCAGTCCAGGACAGGGTGGTCATCAGCCCCAGCATTTT
abundance: NA; v_gene: TRBV7-9; j_gene: TRBJ1-2; d_gene: NA; CDR3aa: CASSLRGASGYTF; CDR3nt: TGTGCCAGCAGCTTACGAGGGGCGTCTGGCTACACCTTC
abundance: NA; v_gene: TRBV4-2; j_gene: TRBJ2-7; d_gene: NA; CDR3aa: CASSQTAGAGAVYEQYF; CDR3nt: TGTGCCAGCAGCCAGACCGCAGGGGCGGGGGCCGTCTACGAGCAGTACTTC
abundance: NA; v_gene: TRBV5-6; j_gene: TRBJ1-2; d_gene: TRBD1; CDR3aa: CASSLVGQVIYGYTF; CDR3nt: TGTGCCAGCAGCTTGGTGGGACAGGTTATCTATGGCTACACCTTC
abundance: NA; v_gene: TRBV6-5; j_gene: TRBJ2-5; d_gene: NA; CDR3aa: CASSYLGNQETQYF; CDR3nt: TGTGCCAGCAGTTACCTTGGGAACCAAGAGACCCAGTACTTC
abundance: once; v_gene: TRBV7-8; j_gene: TRBJ2-5; d_gene: TRBD2; CDR3aa: CASSNLRLAGGETQYF; CDR3nt: TGTGCCAGCAGCAACCTTAGGCTAGCGGGGGGAGAGACCCAGTACTTC
abundance: NA; v_gene: TRBV10-3; j_gene: TRBJ2-5; d_gene: TRBD2; CDR3aa: CAISARTSGEGETQYF; CDR3nt: TGTGCCATCAGTGCCCGAACTAGCGGAGAGGGAGAGACCCAGTACTTC
abundance: NA; v_gene: TRBV28; j_gene: TRBJ1-2; d_gene: TRBD1; CDR3aa: CASSPRTGLYGYTF; CDR3nt: TGTGCCAGCAGTCCCCGGACAGGGCTCTATGGCTACACCTTC
abundance: NA; v_gene: TRBV19; j_gene: TRBJ1-5; d_gene: NA; CDR3aa: CASSITRQGQPQHF; CDR3nt: TGTGCCAGTAGTATAACGAGGCAAGGGCAGCCCCAGCATTTT
abundance: NA; v_gene: TRBV28; j_gene: TRBJ1-4; d_gene: TRBD1; CDR3aa: CASSLPGTGDEKLFF; CDR3nt: TGTGCCAGCAGTTTGCCCGGGACAGGGGATGAAAAACTGTTTTTT
abundance: NA; v_gene: TRBV6-1; j_gene: TRBJ2-2; d_gene: TRBD2; CDR3aa: CASAGLAGIAGELFF; CDR3nt: TGTGCCAGCGCAGGACTAGCGGGTATAGCCGGGGAGCTGTTTTTT
abundance: NA; v_gene: TRBV18; j_gene: TRBJ2-7; d_gene: NA; CDR3aa: CASSPPYGSYEQYF; CDR3nt: TGTGCCAGCTCACCACCCTATGGGTCCTACGAGCAGTACTTC
abundance: NA; v_gene: TRBV7-2; j_gene: TRBJ2-2; d_gene: NA; CDR3aa: CASSFWAGATGELFF; CDR3nt: TGTGCCAGCAGCTTCTGGGCGGGGGCGACCGGGGAGCTGTTTTTT
abundance: once; v_gene: TRBV4-1; j_gene: TRBJ2-1; d_gene: NA; CDR3aa: CASSPLVGVDEQFF; CDR3nt: TGCGCCAGCAGTCCGCTCGTAGGTGTCGATGAGCAGTTCTTC
abundance: NA; v_gene: TRBV28; j_gene: TRBJ2-7; d_gene: TRBD1; CDR3aa: CASLSRQGTYEQYF; CDR3nt: TGTGCCAGCCTATCAAGACAGGGGACCTACGAGCAGTACTTC
abundance: NA; v_gene: TRBV11-3; j_gene: TRBJ2-2; d_gene: TRBD1; CDR3aa: CASSSPGQGQDTGELFF; CDR3nt: TGTGCCAGCAGCTCGCCGGGACAGGGACAGGACACCGGGGAGCTGTTTTTT